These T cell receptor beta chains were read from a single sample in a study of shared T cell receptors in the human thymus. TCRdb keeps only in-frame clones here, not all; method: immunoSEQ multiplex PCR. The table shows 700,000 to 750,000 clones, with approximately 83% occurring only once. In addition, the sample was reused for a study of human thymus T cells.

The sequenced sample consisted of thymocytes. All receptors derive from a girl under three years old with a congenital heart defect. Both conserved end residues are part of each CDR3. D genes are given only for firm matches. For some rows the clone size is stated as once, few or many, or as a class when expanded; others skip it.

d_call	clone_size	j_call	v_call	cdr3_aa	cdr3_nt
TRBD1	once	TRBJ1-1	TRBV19	CASSIRVGAPRGRGSRDTEAFF	TGTGCCAGTAGTATACGTGTGGGAGCCCCGAGGGGGCGCGGTTCTAGGGACACTGAAGCTTTCTTT
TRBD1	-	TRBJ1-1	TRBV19	CASSTRQGGPLMNTEAFF	TGTGCCAGTAGTACCCGACAGGGGGGACCTTTAATGAACACTGAAGCTTTCTTT
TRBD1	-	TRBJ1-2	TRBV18	CASSPPEVAGGGGYTF	TGTGCCAGCTCACCCCCCGAGGTCGCAGGGGGCGGCGGCTACACCTTC
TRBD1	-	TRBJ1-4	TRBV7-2	CGQGVGLFF	TGTGGACAGGGCGTCGGACTGTTTTTT
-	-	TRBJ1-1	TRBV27	CASSLLPATANTEAFF	TGTGCCAGCAGTTTACTCCCAGCGACAGCGAACACTGAAGCTTTCTTT
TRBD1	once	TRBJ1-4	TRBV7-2	CASSQDRATNEKLFF	TGTGCCAGCAGCCAGGACAGGGCAACTAATGAAAAACTGTTTTTT
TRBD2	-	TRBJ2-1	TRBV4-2	CASSQDELAGVGWEQFF	TGTGCCAGCAGCCAAGATGAACTAGCGGGGGTTGGGTGGGAGCAGTTCTTC
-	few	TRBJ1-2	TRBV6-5	CASGMGGGLSGYTF	TGTGCCAGCGGAATGGGGGGGGGACTCAGCGGCTACACCTTC
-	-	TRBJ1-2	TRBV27	CASSFGVPTPNYGYTF	TGTGCCAGCAGTTTCGGAGTCCCCACCCCTAACTATGGCTACACCTTC
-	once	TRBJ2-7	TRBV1	CTSSQEGRGDHGGEQYF	TGCACCAGCAGCCAAGAGGGGCGGGGGGACCACGGAGGCGAGCAGTACTTC
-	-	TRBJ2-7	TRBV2	CASLNPGHPYEQYF	TGTGCCAGCCTCAACCCGGGACACCCCTACGAGCAGTACTTC
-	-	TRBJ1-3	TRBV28	CASSLGRPSGNTIYF	TGTGCCAGCAGTTTGGGCAGGCCCTCTGGAAACACCATATATTTT
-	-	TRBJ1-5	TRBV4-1	CASSQGKNQPQHF	TGCGCCAGCAGCCAAGGTAAAAATCAGCCCCAGCATTTT
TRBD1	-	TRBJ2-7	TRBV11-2	CASSAAGGYEQYF	TGTGCCAGCAGCGCCGCAGGGGGATACGAGCAGTACTTC
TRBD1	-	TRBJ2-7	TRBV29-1	CSVEGGELPGQGSSRSYEQYF	TGCAGCGTTGAAGGGGGAGAATTACCGGGACAGGGCTCTTCTCGTTCCTACGAGCAGTACTTC
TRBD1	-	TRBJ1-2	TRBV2	CASWVRTGPAFGYGYTF	TGTGCCAGCTGGGTTCGGACAGGGCCCGCGTTTGGCTATGGCTACACCTTC
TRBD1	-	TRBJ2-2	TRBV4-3	CASSQTGGATGELFF	TGCGCCAGCAGCCAAACAGGGGGCGCGACCGGGGAGCTGTTTTTT
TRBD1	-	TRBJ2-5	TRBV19	CASSVTGRETQYF	TGTGCCAGTAGTGTGACAGGGAGAGAGACCCAGTACTTC
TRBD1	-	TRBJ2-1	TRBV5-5	CASSAGTGVYNEQFF	TGTGCCAGCAGCGCCGGGACAGGGGTGTACAATGAGCAGTTCTTC
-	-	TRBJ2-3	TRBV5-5	CASSGPPRSYHTDTQYF	TGTGCCAGCAGCGGCCCCCCGAGGTCGTATCACACAGATACGCAGTATTTT
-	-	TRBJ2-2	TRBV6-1	CASGRTVFTGELFF	TGTGCCAGCGGGCGGACAGTATTCACCGGGGAGCTGTTTTTT
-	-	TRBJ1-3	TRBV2	CASSDWPPLLYSGNTIYF	TGTGCCAGCAGTGATTGGCCTCCACTACTCTACTCTGGAAACACCATATATTTT
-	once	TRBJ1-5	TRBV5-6	CASSLGGGDQPQHF	TGTGCCAGCAGCTTGGGGGGGGGAGATCAGCCCCAGCATTTT
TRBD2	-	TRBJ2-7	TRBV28	CASSPTGTISYEQYF	TGTGCCAGCAGTCCGACTGGGACTATCTCCTACGAGCAGTACTTC
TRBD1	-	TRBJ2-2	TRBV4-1	CASSQVRGGVHTGELFF	TGCGCCAGCAGCCAAGTTAGAGGGGGCGTGCACACCGGGGAGCTGTTTTTT
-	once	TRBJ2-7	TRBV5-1	CASSLGQAGSYEQYF	TGCGCCAGCAGCTTGGGACAGGCAGGGTCCTACGAGCAGTACTTC
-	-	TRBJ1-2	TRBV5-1	CASRTDRLLGYTF	TGCGCCAGCAGAACCGACAGGTTGCTTGGCTACACCTTC
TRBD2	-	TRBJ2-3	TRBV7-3	CASSLRPPATLAGGPPSTDTQYF	TGTGCCAGCAGCTTAAGACCGCCGGCCACGCTAGCGGGGGGGCCGCCCTCCACAGATACGCAGTATTTT
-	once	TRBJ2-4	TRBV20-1	CSACRDIQYF	TGCAGTGCTTGTCGGGACATTCAGTACTTC
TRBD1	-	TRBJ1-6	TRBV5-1	CASSPGQVESSPLHF	TGCGCCAGCAGCCCTGGACAGGTTGAGAGTTCACCCCTCCACTTT
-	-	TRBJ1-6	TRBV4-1	CASSQDDSSPLHF	TGCGCCAGCAGCCAAGATGATAGCTCACCCCTCCACTTT